This T cell receptor beta chain was recorded in a study of blood T cells in healthy people across ages. Combining a sample-barcoded 5' primer with a J-beta primer mix, a second PCR ran for 7 to 11 cycles. A single record per CDR3 protein comes from TCRdb applying MiXCR to the 5' RACE reads. The table has fewer than 800,000 distinct CDR3 sequences, about 52% seen once. The CDR3 runs to 14 residues. Trimming stripped 3 bases from V and 7 bases from J, with 13 bases between. CDR1 and CDR2 (germline): SNHLY, FYNNEI. This receptor was identified in a woman aged 55-70 years in good health. J is TRBJ2-1 and V is TRBV2; no definite D call. Sequencing was carried out using blood. The CDR3 loop reads CASSDGWARNEQFF. Written as DNA, the CDR3 is TGTGCCAGCAGTGACGGGTGGGCTCGGAATGAGCAGTTCTTC.